A single sample gave rise to the 14 T cell receptor beta chains below, sequenced in a study of tissue T cells after allogeneic stem cell transplantation (dated 2022 in TCRdb). The library was made by the immunoSEQ multiplex PCR assay. Drawn from immuneACCESS, this table holds only the in-frame rearrangements with V and J called that TCRdb kept. Clones are partly lost; checked studies trace under half to an unresolved V gene and leave the rest unexplained. The sample table lists about 5,200 clones, about 33% of them with a count of one. The leading ten clones occupy around 4.8% of the sample. Interpreted using the paper, the time point label stands for: mouse harvest day 14 after allogeneic transplant. Each mouse graft consisted of 10^7 T-cell-depleted bone marrow cells plus 10^6 splenic CD5+ T cells and was given by tail vein injection. Source material: skin. The receptors stem from a female BALB/c mouse given C57BL/6 T cells with graft-versus-host disease after an allogeneic hematopoietic cell transplant.

Concerning this clone: Mouse germline and gene names are used. The missing CDR3 end, 1 residue past where the read stops, is filled in from the germline J gene. J is TRBJ2-4 and V is TRBV16; TRBD2 agrees at 11 bases. Germline-derived CDR1 and CDR2 are SGHSA and FRNQAP. This CDR3 contains 15 residues. The junction had 0 bases not matched to a gene; V was cut back by 0 bases and J by 4 bases. CDR3 bases read: TGTGCAAGCAGCTTAGAGGGACTGGGGGAAAACACCTTGTAC. Translating it yields CASSLEGLGENTLY. The CDR3, in full, reads CASSLEGLGENTLYF.

This clone has a handful of counts. Germline and genes here are mouse. The missing CDR3 end, 1 residue past where the read stops, is filled in from the germline J gene. The rearrangement uses TRBV26 and TRBJ1-1, with D possibly matching TRBD1 (6 bases). Germline-derived CDR1 and CDR2 are KGHPV and FQNQEV (reference sequence). With 4 bases removed from V and 0 bases from J, the gap between germline ends came to 12 bases. The CDR3 extends over 15 amino acids. Here the CDR3 reads CASSPTGFANTEVFF. CDR3 bases read: TGTGCCAGCAGTCCCACAGGGTTTGCAAACACAGAAGTCTTC.

A word on this clone: Here the gene names and germline are mouse. The read halts 1 residue ahead of the CDR3 end, with the missing end drawn from the germline J gene. The chain carries TRBV3 and TRBJ2-5, with TRBD2 matching 11 bases. CDR1 is SNHLY, CDR2 FYNGKV, per germline (reference sequence). The CDR3 totals 16 residues. The trim removed 1 base at V and 5 bases at J, leaving 5 bases unmatched. The CDR3 protein is CASSLVTGGARDTQYF. CDR3 DNA (partial): TGTGCCAGCAGCTTAGTAACTGGGGGGGCGCGAGACACCCAGTAC.

In its sample, this clone was seen a few times. Gene labels here are mouse ones. With the read ending 1 residue before the CDR3 end, the germline J gene is used to fill in that end. The chain recombines TRBV3 with TRBJ1-3, with unresolved D. Germline assignment: CDR1 SNHLY and CDR2 FYNGKV (reference sequence). Trimming stripped 0 bases from V and 2 bases from J, with 5 bases between. This CDR3 is built from 14 residues. CDR3 residues: CASSLAGTGNTLYF. The CDR3 bases that were read are TGTGCCAGCAGCTTAGCAGGGACTGGAAATACGCTCTAT.

By its share, this clone is medium-sized. Gene labels here are mouse ones. The CDR3 goes on 1 residue after the read ends, and that part is filled in from the germline J gene. The chain recombines TRBV26 with TRBJ2-1, with TRBD2 matching over 9 bases. This CDR3 spans 16 amino acids. The V and J ends lost 2 bases and 3 bases, in that order; junction bases with no gene match: 5. Per the germline V gene, CDR1 is KGHPV and CDR2 is FQNQEV (reference sequence). Partial CDR3 DNA: TGTGCCAGCAGTCTGGAGTGGGGGGGCGCCTATGCTGAGCAGTTC. Protein sequence: CASSLEWGGAYAEQF. The entire CDR3 protein is CASSLEWGGAYAEQFF.

This clone was counted a single time. Germline and genes: mouse. The CDR3 goes on 1 residue after the read ends, and that part is filled in from the germline J gene. The V and J genes are TRBV26 and TRBJ1-6, with 7 bases aligning to TRBD1. TRBJ1-6 is classed as an ORF, of uncertain function. The CDR3 loop spans 15 amino acids. From germline, CDR1 is KGHPV and CDR2 FQNQEV (reference sequence). V shed 5 bases, J shed 3 bases, and the junction held 4 bases outside the gene matches. The CDR3 bases that were read are TGTGCCAGCAGTTCCCGGGACAGCTATAATTCGCCCCTCTAC. It translates to CASSSRDSYNSPLY. The CDR3 reads in full as CASSSRDSYNSPLYF.

Comment on this clone: The gene symbols are mouse symbols. The CDR3 end falls 1 residue outside the read, so it is completed with the germline J gene. The chain recombines TRBV29 with TRBJ1-4; D is unclear. Germline V gene lookup returns CDR1 MSHET and CDR2 SYDVDS. This CDR3 spans 16 amino acids. The V and J ends lost 1 base and 0 bases respectively, with 9 bases between them. CDR3 protein: CASSLYGMVSNERLFF. CDR3 DNA, as far as it was read: TGTGCTAGCAGTTTATACGGGATGGTTTCCAACGAAAGATTATTT.

In the case of this clone: Mouse germline and gene names are used. The covered CDR3 bases are TGTGCCAGCAGTCTGTCAGCTAGTGCAGAAACGCTGTAT. Translation gives CASSLSASAETLY. The whole CDR3 region reads CASSLSASAETLYF. The V gene is TRBV26, the J gene TRBJ2-3; D uncertain. The read gets to within 1 residue of the CDR3 end, and the germline J gene fills in the rest. Per the germline V gene, CDR1 is KGHPV and CDR2 is FQNQEV (reference sequence). The CDR3 contains 14 residues. V was shortened by 0 bases and J by 0 bases, with 4 bases between the two germline ends.

A note on this clone: All gene names here are mouse names. Coverage ceases 1 residue before the CDR3 finishes, and the germline J gene fills in the end. The chain uses TRBV12-1 and TRBJ1-4; 9 nucleotides match TRBD1. Trimming took 2 bases from V and 6 from J; bases not matched to a gene: 15. Germline lookup yields CDR1 SGHSN and CDR2 HYEKVE. The CDR3 contains 18 residues. The sequenced part of the CDR3 DNA is TGTGCCAGCTCTCCGACCGGACAGGGGAGGGACGTTGACGAAAGATTATTT. As protein: CASSPTGQGRDVDERLF. The CDR3 as a whole reads CASSPTGQGRDVDERLFF.

This clone came up a few times. Gene names and germline refer to mouse. The CDR3 goes on 1 residue after the read ends, and that part is filled in from the germline J gene. This chain links TRBV20 with TRBJ2-5, with D tentatively TRBD1 or TRBD2 (6 bases each). The ends were cut back, 1 base at V and 5 bases at J, with 10 bases in the middle. The CDR3 is made up of 13 amino acids. The germline V gene encodes CDR1 GFQATS and CDR2 STVNSAI. This chain's CDR3 is CGARGGRADTQYF. The covered CDR3 bases are TGTGGTGCTAGGGGGGGGCGCGCAGACACCCAGTAC.

This clone is labeled medium-sized. Genes and germline are mouse. The read ends 1 residue shy of where the CDR3 ends; the end is completed using the germline J gene. The chain combines TRBV23 with TRBJ2-7; the D call of TRBD2 is as the table states it, not checked on the DNA. CDR3 length: 15 amino acids. CDR1 is KGHTA, CDR2 FQNQQP, per germline. CDR3 region: CSSSQGTGGSYEQYF. The DNA read from the CDR3 is TGCTCCAGCAGTCAAGGGACTGGGGGCTCCTATGAACAGTAC.

By sample share, this clone is medium-sized. Germline and genes: mouse. The CDR3 end is not reached by the read, which stops 1 residue before it; the germline J gene fills it in. The rearrangement uses TRBV29 and TRBJ2-2; D is unresolved. Germline V lookup: CDR1 MSHET, CDR2 SYDVDS. This CDR3 contains 14 residues. V dropped 5 bases and J dropped 0 bases, with 7 bases sitting between them. The covered CDR3 bases are TGTGCTAGCAGTAAGGCAACAAACACCGGGCAGCTCTAC. Translation: CASSKATNTGQLY. The whole CDR3 region reads CASSKATNTGQLYF.

This clone was seen only a few times. Genes and germline are mouse. With the read ending 1 residue before the CDR3 end, the germline J gene is used to fill in that end. This same CDR3 is encoded by further DNA sequences in the sample. V is TRBV26 and J is TRBJ1-1; D is unresolved. Germline V gene sequence: CDR1 KGHPV, CDR2 FQNQEV (reference sequence). Between the trimmed V and J ends, which lost 2 bases and 0 bases, there was a span of 4 bases. The CDR3 sequence is 13 residues long. The CDR3 bases that were read are TGTGCCAGCAGTCTGGGGACAAACACAGAAGTCTTC. Amino acid sequence: CASSLGTNTEVF. The full CDR3 reads CASSLGTNTEVFF. Supplemented by reference TRBV26 and TRBJ1-1, the full variable domain reads NSKVIQTPRYLVKGQGQKAKMRCIPEKGHPVVFWYQQNKNNEFKFLINFQNQEVLQQIDMTEKRFSAECPSNSPCSLEIQSSEAGDSALYLCASSLGTNTEVFFGKGTRLTVV.

On this clone itself: Genes here carry mouse names. The read falls 1 residue short of the CDR3 end, and the missing part is taken from the germline J gene. The chain uses TRBV26 and TRBJ2-5, with D perhaps TRBD2 (5 bases). Deletions cut 1 base from V and 6 bases from J, with 5 bases between. The V gene's germline CDR1 is KGHPV and CDR2 FQNQEV (reference sequence). This CDR3 spans 12 amino acids. The sequenced part of the CDR3 DNA is TGTGCCAGCAGTCTGTTGGGGGACACCCAGTAC. This codes for CASSLLGDTQY. The full CDR3 reads CASSLLGDTQYF.